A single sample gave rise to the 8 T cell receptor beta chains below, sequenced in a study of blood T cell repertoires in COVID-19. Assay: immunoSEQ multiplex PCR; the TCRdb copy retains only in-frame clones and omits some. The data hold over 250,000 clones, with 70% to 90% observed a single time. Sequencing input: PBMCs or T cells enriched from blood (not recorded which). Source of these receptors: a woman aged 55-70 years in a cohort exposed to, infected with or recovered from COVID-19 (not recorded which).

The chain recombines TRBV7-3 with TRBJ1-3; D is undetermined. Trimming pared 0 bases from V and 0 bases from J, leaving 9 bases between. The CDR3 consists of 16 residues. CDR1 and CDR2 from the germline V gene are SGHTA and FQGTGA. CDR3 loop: CASSLTVTVSGNTIYF. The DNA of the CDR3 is TGTGCCAGCAGCTTAACGGTAACGGTCTCTGGAAACACCATATATTTT.

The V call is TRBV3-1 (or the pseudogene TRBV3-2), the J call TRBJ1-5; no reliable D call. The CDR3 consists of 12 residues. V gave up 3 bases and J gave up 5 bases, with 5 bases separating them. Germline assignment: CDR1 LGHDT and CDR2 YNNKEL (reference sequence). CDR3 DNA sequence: TGTGCCAGCAGCCAGGGAGATCAGCCCCAGCATTTT. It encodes CASSQGDQPQHF.

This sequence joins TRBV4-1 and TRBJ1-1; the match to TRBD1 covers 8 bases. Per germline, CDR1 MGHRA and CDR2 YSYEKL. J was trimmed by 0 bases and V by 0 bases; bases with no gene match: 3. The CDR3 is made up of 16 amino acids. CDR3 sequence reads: CASSQDRTGMNTEAFF. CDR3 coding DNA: TGCGCCAGCAGCCAAGATCGGACAGGGATGAACACTGAAGCTTTCTTT.

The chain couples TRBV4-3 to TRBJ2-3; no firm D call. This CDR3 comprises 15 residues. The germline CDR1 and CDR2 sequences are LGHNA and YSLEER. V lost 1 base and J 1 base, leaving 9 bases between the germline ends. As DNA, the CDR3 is TGCGCCAGCAGCCAAGGATTAGAGGGCACAGATACGCAGTATTTT. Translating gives CASSQGLEGTDTQYF.

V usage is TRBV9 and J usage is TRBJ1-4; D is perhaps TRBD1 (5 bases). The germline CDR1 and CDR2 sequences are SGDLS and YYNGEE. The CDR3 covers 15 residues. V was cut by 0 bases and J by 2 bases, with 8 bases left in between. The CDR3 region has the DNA TGTGCCAGCAGCGTAGTGTCAGGGACTAATGAAAAACTGTTTTTT. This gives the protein CASSVVSGTNEKLFF.

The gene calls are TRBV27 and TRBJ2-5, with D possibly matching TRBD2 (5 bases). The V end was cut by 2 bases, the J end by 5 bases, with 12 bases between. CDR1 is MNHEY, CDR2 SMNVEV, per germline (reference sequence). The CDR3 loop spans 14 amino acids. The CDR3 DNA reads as TGTGCCAGCAGTTTAAGGATTCCGGGGGAGACCCAGTACTTC. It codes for CASSLRIPGETQYF.

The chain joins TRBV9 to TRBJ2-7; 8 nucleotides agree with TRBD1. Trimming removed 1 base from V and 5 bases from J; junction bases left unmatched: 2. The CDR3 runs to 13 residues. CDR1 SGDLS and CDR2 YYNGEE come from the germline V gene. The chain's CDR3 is CASSVLDRDEQYF. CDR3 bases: TGTGCCAGCAGCGTACTGGACAGGGACGAGCAGTACTTC.

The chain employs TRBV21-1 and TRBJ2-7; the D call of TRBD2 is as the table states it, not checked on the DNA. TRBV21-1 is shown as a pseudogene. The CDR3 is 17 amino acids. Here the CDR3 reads CASSKGMSGTSSYEQYF. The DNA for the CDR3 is TGTGCCAGCAGCAAAGGAATGAGCGGGACTAGCTCTTATGAGCAGTACTTC.